This record looks at one T cell receptor beta chain sequence and its context. This clone was detected only once. Its target antigen remains unknown. No base-level quality is on record; no much larger clone is a single base apart. This record belongs to a study of neoadjuvant nivolumab and ipilimumab in lung cancer (dated by TCRdb to the early 2020s). Study-wide context: In the NEOSTAR trial, nivolumab was administered intravenously at 3 mg/kg on days 1, 15 and 29, and the combination arm also received ipilimumab 1 mg/kg on day 1 only. The trial treated under 50 patients with operable NSCLC: some 23 were randomized to nivolumab monotherapy and 21 to nivolumab plus ipilimumab. The primary endpoint of the trial was the rate of major pathologic response (MPR) in the intention-to-treat population of each study arm. Matched pretherapy and resected tumor pairs were analyzed for seven patients: four treated with nivolumab and three with nivolumab plus ipilimumab. The study compared TCR repertoires in pretherapy (baseline) peripheral blood with TCR repertoires in tumors resected at surgery after neoadjuvant immune checkpoint blockade. The paper's findings and limits, for the study overall: Pretherapy blood TCR richness correlated positively with richness in tumors resected after neoadjuvant therapy (Spearman R ≈ 0.85). TCR sequencing was performed in a small number of samples. Compared with tumor-adjacent uninvolved lung, resected tumors had greater TCR richness and clonality, and increases showed up in more of the dual-therapy-treated tumors. No significant correlation was found between TCR clonality and pathologic tumor regression, and only one major-pathologic-response sample was available for the clonality analysis. From pretherapy to surgery, tumor T-cell richness and clonality increased in three of three dual-therapy tumors but in only two of four nivolumab-treated tumors.

Sample time point, as interpreted from the label and publication: at surgical resection after neoadjuvant nivolumab +/- ipilimumab. The samples were taken from NEOSTAR, a phase 2 randomized trial in operable NSCLC that tested neoadjuvant nivolumab or nivolumab plus ipilimumab, followed by surgery. The V and J ends are trimmed by 6 bases and 1 base, leaving 12 bases between them. Spanning cysteine to phenylalanine, the CDR3 consists of 14 amino acids. Left in the record is the CDR3 DNA by itself, 42 bases read in frame from the first base. The germline V gene provides CDR1 MNHEY and CDR2 SVGAGI. Library preparation was by the immunoSEQ multiplex PCR assay. For the original study's pipeline: Repertoires were summarized in terms of richness and clonality, and significantly expanded and contracted clones between pre- and post-therapy samples were identified. TCRdb limited this immuneACCESS table to in-frame rearrangements with V and J called. A share of clones is missing; checked studies link under half to unresolved V genes, and the rest is unexplained. V and J calls plus clone size are reproduced from that table; the DNA served to infer D and trimming. For this sample the table gives some 29,000 clones, of which 75% to 85% were detected only once. 5.1% of the sample is taken by the ten largest.

The material was tumor tissue, obtained after neoadjuvant nivolumab, alone or with ipilimumab, at or shortly before surgery. This chain joins TRBV6-5 to TRBJ1-1; the D gene cannot be named for sure. The sequence was collected from an adult with non-small cell lung cancer. The CDR3 region: CASRLAGRNTEAFF. The DNA sequence is TGTGCCAGCAGGTTGGCAGGAAGGAACACTGAAGCTTTCTTT.